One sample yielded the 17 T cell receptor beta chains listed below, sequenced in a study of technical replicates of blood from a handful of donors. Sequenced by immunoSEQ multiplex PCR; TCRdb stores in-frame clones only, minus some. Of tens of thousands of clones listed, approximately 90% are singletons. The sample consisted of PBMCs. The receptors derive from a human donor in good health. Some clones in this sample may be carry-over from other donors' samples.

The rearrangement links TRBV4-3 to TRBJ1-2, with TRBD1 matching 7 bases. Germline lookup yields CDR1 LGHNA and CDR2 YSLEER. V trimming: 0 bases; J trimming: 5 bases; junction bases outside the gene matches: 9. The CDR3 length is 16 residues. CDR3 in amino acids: CASSQDLNRGMYGYTF. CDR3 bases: TGCGCCAGCAGCCAAGATTTAAACAGGGGAATGTATGGCTACACCTTC.

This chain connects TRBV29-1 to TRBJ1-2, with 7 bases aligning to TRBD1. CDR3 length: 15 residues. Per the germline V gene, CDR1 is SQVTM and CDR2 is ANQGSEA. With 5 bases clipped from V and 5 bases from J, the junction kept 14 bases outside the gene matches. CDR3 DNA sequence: TGCAGCGTTTCCTCTGAGGGGGCAATGGGGTATGGCTACACCTTC. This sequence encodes CSVSSEGAMGYGYTF.

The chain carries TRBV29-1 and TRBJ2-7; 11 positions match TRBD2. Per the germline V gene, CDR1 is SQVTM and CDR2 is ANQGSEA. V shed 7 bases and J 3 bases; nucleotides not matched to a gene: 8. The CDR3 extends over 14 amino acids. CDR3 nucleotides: TGCAGCGCCACCGGGACTAGCGGAGGCTACGAGCAGTACTTC. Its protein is CSATGTSGGYEQYF.

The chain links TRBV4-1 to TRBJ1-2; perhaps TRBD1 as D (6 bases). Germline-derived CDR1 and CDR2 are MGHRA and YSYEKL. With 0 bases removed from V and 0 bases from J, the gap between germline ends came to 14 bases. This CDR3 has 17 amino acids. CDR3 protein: CASSQDIGRGANYGYTF. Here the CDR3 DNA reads TGCGCCAGCAGCCAAGATATTGGCAGGGGAGCTAACTATGGCTACACCTTC.

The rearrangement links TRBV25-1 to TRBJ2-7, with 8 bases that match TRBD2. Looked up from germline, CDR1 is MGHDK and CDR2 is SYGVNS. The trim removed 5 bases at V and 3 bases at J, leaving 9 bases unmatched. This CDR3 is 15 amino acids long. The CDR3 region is CASSQGLAGVYEQYF. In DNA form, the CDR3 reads TGTGCCAGCAGTCAAGGGCTAGCGGGTGTCTACGAGCAGTACTTC.

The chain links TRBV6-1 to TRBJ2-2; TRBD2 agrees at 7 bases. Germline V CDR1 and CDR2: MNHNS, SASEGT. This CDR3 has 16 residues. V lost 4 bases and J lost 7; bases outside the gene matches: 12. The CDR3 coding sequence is TGTGCCAGCAGTGCCCCGTCGGGGGGAGGGGTCGGGGAGCTGTTTTTT. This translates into CASSAPSGGGVGELFF.

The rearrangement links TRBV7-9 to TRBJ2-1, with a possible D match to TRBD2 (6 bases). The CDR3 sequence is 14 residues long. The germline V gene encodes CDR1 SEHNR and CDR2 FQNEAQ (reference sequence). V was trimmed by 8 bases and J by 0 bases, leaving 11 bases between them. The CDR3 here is CASLPGGSYNEQFF. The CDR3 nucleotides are TGTGCCAGCCTACCCGGGGGCTCCTACAATGAGCAGTTCTTC.

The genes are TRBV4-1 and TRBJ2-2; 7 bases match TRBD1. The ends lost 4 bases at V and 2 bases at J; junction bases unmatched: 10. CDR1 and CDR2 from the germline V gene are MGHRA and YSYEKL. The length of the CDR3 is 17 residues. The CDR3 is CASSRGEGAGNTGELFF. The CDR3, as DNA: TGCGCCAGCAGCCGGGGAGAGGGGGCCGGCAACACCGGGGAGCTGTTTTTT.

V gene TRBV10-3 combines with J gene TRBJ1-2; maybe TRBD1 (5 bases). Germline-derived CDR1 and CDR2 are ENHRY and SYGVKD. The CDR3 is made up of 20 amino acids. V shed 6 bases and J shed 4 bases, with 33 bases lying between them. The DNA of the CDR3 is TGTGCCATCAGCGATGGGAAGGGAGGCTTTGGACAAAAGAATTTCTATGGCTACACCTTC. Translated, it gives CAISDGKGGFGQKNFYGYTF.

This CDR3 reads CASSSRQGLSYEQYF. The CDR3 bases are TGTGCCAGCAGTTCCCGACAGGGCCTCTCCTACGAGCAGTACTTC. The J gene is TRBJ2-7, the V gene TRBV6-1; 7 nucleotides line up with TRBD1. Per the germline V gene, CDR1 is MNHNS and CDR2 is SASEGT. CDR3 length: 15 amino acids. Trimming at V came to 5 bases and at J to 0 bases, leaving 7 bases not matched to a gene.

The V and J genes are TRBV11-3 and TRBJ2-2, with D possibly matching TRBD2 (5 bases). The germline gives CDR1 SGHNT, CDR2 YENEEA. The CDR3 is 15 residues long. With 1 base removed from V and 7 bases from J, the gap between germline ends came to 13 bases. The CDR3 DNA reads TGTGCCAGCAGCTTAGCACCACCCGGAGGCGGGGAGCTGTTTTTT. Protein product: CASSLAPPGGGELFF.

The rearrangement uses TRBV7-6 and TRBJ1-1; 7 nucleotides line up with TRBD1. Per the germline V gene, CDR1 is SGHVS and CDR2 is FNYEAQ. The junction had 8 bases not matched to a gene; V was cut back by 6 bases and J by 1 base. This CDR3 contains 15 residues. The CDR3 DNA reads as TGTGCCAGCAGTCAAGGGGGCTGGGGGAACACTGAAGCTTTCTTT. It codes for CASSQGGWGNTEAFF.

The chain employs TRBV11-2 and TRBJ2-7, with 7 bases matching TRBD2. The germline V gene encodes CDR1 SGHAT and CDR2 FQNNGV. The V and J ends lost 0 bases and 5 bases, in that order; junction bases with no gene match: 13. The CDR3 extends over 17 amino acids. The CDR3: CASSLDPWEGGKNEQYF. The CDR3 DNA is TGTGCCAGCAGCTTAGACCCGTGGGAGGGTGGTAAGAACGAGCAGTACTTC.

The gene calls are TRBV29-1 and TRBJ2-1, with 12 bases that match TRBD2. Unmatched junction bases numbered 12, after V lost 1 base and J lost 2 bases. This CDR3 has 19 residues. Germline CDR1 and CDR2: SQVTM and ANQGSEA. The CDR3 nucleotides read TGCAGCGTTGAAGTAATACTAGCGGGAGGATCTTATCCCTACAATGAGCAGTTCTTC. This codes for CSVEVILAGGSYPYNEQFF.

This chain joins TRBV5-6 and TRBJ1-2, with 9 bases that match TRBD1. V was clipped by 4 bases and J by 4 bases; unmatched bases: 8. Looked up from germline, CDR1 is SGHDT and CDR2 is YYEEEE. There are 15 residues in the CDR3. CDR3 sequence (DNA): TGTGCCAGCAGCCGTCGCCGGGACAGGGCCTATGGCTACACCTTC. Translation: CASSRRRDRAYGYTF.

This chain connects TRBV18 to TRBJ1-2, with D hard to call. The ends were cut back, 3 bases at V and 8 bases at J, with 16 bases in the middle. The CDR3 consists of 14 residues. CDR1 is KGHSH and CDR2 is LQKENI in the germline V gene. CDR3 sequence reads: CASSPQGRDQGYTF. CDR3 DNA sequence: TGTGCCAGCTCACCCCAAGGGAGGGATCAAGGCTACACCTTC.

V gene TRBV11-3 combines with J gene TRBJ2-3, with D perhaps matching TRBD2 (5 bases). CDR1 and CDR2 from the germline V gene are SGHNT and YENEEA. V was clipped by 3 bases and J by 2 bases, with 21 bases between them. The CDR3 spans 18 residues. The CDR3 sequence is CASSFSFAVDGDTDTQYF. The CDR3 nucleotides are TGTGCCAGCAGCTTCAGTTTCGCGGTAGACGGGGACACAGATACGCAGTATTTT.